This T cell receptor (beta chain) was recovered during a study of Graves' ophthalmopathy and Graves' hyperthyroidism. The CDR3 is made up of 15 amino acids. From germline, CDR1 is SGHTA and CDR2 FQGTGA. This clonotype appeared once. A much larger clone lies a single base off, so this may be a read error. Amplified material comprised TCR beta CDR3 regions derived from RNA transcripts. RT-PCR was first run with HTBI primers, then multiplex PCR in a second round. TCRdb reanalysed the multiplex PCR reads using MiXCR and keeps one entry per CDR3 protein. Of about 590,000 distinct CDR3 sequences in the sample, roughly 40% are singletons; the top ten hold about 4.2%.

Material for sequencing was peripheral blood or thyroid tissue (not recorded which). V and J are TRBV7-3 and TRBJ2-2; either TRBD1 or TRBD2 may supply D (5 bases each). The receptor was isolated from an adult man with Graves' hyperthyroidism. The CDR3 coding sequence is TGTACCAGCAGCTTAGGGGACCGGAACACCGGGGAGCTGTTTTTT. Amino acids: CTSSLGDRNTGELFF.